Here is one T cell receptor (beta chain) with its context. Its antigen is as yet unknown. Time point in this sample: baseline pretreatment blood. The treatment here: 15 Gy SBRT to primary tumor, nephrectomy 4 weeks later. This CDR3 has 15 amino acids. Germline V lookup: CDR1 MNHEY, CDR2 SVGAGI. The J segment lost 3 bases and the V segment lost 5 bases, leaving 5 bases of the junction unmatched. The data originate from a study of radiation and T cells in renal cell carcinoma. Produced via immunoSEQ multiplex PCR; TCRdb's table is partial and in-frame only. In the table there are 94,000 or so clones, 65% to 85% of which are singletons. Study results and limitations: In blood, top tumor clones expanded by 2 weeks, shrinking by 4.

V and J are TRBV6-5 and TRBJ1-4, with 8 bases identical to TRBD1. This clonotype was obtained from a man aged 55-75 years with renal cell carcinoma. Sequenced material: blood, taken from a patient whose treatment included radiotherapy and nephrectomy. CDR3 protein: CASSGRGQANEKLFF. In DNA, the CDR3 is TGTGCCAGCAGTGGACGGGGACAGGCTAATGAAAAACTGTTTTTT.